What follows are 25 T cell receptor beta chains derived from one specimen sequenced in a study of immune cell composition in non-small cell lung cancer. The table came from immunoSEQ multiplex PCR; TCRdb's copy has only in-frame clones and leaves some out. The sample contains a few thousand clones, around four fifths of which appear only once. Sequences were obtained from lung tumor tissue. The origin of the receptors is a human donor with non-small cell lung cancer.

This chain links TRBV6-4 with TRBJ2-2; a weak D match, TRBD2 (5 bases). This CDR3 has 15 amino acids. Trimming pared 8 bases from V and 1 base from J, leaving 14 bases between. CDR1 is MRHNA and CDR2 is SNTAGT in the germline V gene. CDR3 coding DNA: TGTGCCAGCGGGAGCACAGACGGGAACACCGGGGAGCTGTTTTTT. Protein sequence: CASGSTDGNTGELFF.

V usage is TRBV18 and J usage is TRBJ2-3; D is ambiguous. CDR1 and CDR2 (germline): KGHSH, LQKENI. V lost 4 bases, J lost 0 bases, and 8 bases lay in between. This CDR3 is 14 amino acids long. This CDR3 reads CASSLESSTDTQYF. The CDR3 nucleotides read TGTGCCAGCTCACTAGAGTCTAGCACAGATACGCAGTATTTT.

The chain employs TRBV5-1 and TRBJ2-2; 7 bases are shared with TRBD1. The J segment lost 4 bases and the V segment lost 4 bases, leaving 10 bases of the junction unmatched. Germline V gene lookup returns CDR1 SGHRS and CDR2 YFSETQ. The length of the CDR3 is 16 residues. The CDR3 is CASSPRTGRSTGELFF. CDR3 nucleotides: TGCGCCAGCAGCCCCCGGACAGGAAGAAGCACCGGGGAGCTGTTTTTT.

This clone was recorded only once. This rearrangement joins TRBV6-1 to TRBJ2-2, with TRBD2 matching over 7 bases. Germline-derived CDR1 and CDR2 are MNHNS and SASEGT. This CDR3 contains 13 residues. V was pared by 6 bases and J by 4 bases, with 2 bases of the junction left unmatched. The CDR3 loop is CASSWGGTGELFF. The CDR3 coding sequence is TGTGCCAGCAGCTGGGGGGGCACCGGGGAGCTGTTTTTT.

The CDR3 region is CASSQDLPSLAGGTDTQYF. For the CDR3, the DNA is TGCGCCAGCAGCCAAGACCTCCCTTCGCTGGCGGGGGGGACAGATACGCAGTATTTT. J is TRBJ2-3 and V is TRBV4-3; 9 positions agree with TRBD2. Germline lookup yields CDR1 LGHNA and CDR2 YSLEER. The CDR3 has 19 amino acids. Germline trimming cut 0 bases from V and 3 bases from J; bases unmatched to any gene: 13.

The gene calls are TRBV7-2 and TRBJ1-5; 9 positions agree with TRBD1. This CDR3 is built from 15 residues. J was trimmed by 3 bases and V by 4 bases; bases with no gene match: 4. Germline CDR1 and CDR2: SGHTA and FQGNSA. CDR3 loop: CASSSGTGINQPQHF. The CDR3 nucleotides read TGTGCCAGCAGCTCCGGGACAGGGATCAATCAGCCCCAGCATTTT.

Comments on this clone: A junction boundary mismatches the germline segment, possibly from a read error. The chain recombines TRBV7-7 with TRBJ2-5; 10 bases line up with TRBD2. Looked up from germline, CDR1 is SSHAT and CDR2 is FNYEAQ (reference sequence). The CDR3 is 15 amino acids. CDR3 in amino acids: CASSLGSGRGETQYF. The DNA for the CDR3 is TGTGCTAGCAGCTTAGGCAGCGGGAGGGGAGAGACCCAGTACTTC.

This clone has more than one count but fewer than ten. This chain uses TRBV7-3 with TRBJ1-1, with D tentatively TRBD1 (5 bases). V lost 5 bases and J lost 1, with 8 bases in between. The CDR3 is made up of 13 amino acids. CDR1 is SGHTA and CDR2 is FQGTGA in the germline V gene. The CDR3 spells CASSVDKNTEAFF. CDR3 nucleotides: TGTGCCAGCAGCGTGGACAAGAACACTGAAGCTTTCTTT.

Written as DNA, the CDR3 is TGCGCCAGCAGCTTTTGGGTAGCGGGGAGCAATGAGCAGTTCTTC. Protein product: CASSFWVAGSNEQFF. This chain connects TRBV5-1 to TRBJ2-1, with 8 bases identical to TRBD2. Germline trimming cut 2 bases from V and 6 bases from J; bases unmatched to any gene: 7. CDR3 length equals 15 residues. CDR1 is SGHRS, CDR2 YFSETQ, per germline. Full variable domain (rest looked up from reference TRBV5-1 and TRBJ2-1): KAGVTQTPRYLIKTRGQQVTLSCSPISGHRSVSWYQQTPGQGLQFLFEYFSETQRNKGNFPGRFSGRQFSNSRSEMNVSTLELGDSALYLCASSFWVAGSNEQFFGPGTRLTVL.

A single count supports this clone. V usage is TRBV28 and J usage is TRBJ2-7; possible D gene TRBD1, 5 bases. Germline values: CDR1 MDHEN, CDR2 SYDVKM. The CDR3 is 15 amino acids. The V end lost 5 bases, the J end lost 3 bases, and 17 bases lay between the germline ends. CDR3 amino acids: CASSESQGIGYEQYF. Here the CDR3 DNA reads TGTGCCAGCAGTGAAAGCCAGGGTATTGGCTACGAGCAGTACTTC.

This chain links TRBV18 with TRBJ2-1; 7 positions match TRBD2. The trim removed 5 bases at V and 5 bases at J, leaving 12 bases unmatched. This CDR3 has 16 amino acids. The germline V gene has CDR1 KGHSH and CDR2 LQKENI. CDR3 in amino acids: CASSATLAAKNNEQFF. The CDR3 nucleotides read TGTGCCAGCTCAGCAACCCTAGCGGCAAAGAACAATGAGCAGTTCTTC. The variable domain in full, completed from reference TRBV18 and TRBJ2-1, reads NAGVMQNPRHLVRRRGQEARLRCSPMKGHSHVYWYRQLPEEGLKFMVYLQKENIIDESGMPKERFSAEFPKEGPSILRIQQVVRGDSAAYFCASSATLAAKNNEQFFGPGTRLTVL.

CDR3 nucleotides: TGTGCCAGCAGTTCGGACAGGGGGTTGCAAGGAGAGACCCAGTACTTC. It codes for CASSSDRGLQGETQYF. The V and J genes are TRBV5-6 and TRBJ2-5; 10 nucleotides agree with TRBD1. CDR3 length: 16 amino acids. The trim removed 5 bases at V and 4 bases at J, leaving 11 bases unmatched. Per germline, CDR1 SGHDT and CDR2 YYEEEE.

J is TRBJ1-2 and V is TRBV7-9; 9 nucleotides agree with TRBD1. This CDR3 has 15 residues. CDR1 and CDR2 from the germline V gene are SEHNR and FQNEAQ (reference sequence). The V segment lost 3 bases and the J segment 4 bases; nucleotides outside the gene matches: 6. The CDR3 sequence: CASSLTGGDGYGYTF. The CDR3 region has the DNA TGTGCCAGCAGCTTGACAGGGGGGGACGGCTATGGCTACACCTTC.

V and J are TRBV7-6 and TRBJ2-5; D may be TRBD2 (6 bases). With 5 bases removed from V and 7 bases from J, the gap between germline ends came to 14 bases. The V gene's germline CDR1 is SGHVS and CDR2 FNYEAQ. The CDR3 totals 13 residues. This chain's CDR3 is CASSPRGSGTQYF. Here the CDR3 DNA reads TGTGCCAGCAGCCCGCGGGGCTCGGGGACCCAGTACTTC.

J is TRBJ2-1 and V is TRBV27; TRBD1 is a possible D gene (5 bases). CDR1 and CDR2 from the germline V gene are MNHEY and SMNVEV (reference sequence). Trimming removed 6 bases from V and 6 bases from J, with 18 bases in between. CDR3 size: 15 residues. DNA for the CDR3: TGTGCCAGCAGACCGGAATTGGACAAGACCAATGAGCAGTTCTTC. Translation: CASRPELDKTNEQFF.

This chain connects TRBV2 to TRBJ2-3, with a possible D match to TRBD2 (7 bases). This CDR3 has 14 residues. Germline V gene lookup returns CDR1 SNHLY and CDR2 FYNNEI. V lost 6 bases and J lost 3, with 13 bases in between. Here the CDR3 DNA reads TGTGCCAGCAGGGTCCGGGGGGCAACAGATACGCAGTATTTT. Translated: CASRVRGATDTQYF.

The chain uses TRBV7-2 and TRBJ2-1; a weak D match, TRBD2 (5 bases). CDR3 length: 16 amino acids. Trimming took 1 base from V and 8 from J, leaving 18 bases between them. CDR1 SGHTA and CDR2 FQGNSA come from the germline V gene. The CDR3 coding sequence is TGTGCCAGCAGCTTAGAGGTCTTCCGGGAACCCCATGAGCAGTTCTTC. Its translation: CASSLEVFREPHEQFF.

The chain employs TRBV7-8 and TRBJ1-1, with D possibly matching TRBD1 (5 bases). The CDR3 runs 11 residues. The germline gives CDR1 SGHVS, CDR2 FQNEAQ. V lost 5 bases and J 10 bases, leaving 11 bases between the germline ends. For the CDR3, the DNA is TGTGCCAGCAGCCCAGGGTTGGGAGCTTTCTTT. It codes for CASSPGLGAFF.

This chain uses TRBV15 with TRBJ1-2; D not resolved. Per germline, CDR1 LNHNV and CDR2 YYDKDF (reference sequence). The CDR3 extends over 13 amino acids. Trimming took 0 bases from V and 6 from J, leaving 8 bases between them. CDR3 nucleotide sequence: TGTGCCACCAGCAGAGACACTATTGATGGCTACACCTTC. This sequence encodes CATSRDTIDGYTF.

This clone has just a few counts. This CDR3 is CASSQEAGTRQPQHF. In DNA form, the CDR3 reads TGTGCCAGCAGCCAAGAAGCGGGGACGCGTCAGCCCCAGCATTTT. The J gene is TRBJ1-5, the V gene TRBV4-2; D possibly corresponds to TRBD1 (5 bases). This CDR3 spans 15 amino acids. The germline CDR1 and CDR2 sequences are LGHNA and YNFKEQ. V dropped 0 bases and J dropped 6 bases, with 12 bases sitting between them.

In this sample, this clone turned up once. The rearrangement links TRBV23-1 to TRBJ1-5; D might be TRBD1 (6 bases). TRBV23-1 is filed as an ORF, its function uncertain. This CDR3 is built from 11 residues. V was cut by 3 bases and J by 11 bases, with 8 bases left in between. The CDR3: CASSQGATQHF. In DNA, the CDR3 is TGCGCCAGCAGTCAGGGGGCAACCCAGCATTTT.

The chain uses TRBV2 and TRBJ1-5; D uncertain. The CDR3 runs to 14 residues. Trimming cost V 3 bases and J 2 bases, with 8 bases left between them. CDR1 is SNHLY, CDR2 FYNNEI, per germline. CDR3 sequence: CASSDGLGNQPQHF. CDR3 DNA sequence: TGTGCCAGCAGTGATGGACTGGGCAATCAGCCCCAGCATTTT.

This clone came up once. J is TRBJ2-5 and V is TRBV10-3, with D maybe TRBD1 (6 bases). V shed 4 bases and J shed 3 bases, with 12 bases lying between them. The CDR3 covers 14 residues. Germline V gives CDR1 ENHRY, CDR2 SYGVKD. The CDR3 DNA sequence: TGTGCCATCAGTGCGACACAGGGAAAAGAGACCCAGTACTTC. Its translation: CAISATQGKETQYF.

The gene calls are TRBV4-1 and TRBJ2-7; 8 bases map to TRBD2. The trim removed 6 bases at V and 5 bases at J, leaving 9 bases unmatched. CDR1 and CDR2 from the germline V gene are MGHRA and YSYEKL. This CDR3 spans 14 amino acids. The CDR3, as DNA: TGCGCCAGCAGGCCAGGCGGGAGGTCCCACGAGCAGTACTTC. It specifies CASRPGGRSHEQYF.

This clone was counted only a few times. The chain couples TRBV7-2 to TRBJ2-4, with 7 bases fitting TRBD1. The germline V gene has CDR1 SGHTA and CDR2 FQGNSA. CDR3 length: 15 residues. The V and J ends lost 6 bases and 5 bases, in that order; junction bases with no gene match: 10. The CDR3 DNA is TGTGCCAGCAGTCCTCCGGGACAGATAGAAAACATTCAGTACTTC. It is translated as CASSPPGQIENIQYF.